The entry below gives a single T cell receptor (beta chain) sequence along with its context. Sequencing templates came from extracted RNA that was reverse transcribed into cDNA. Produced via immunoSEQ multiplex PCR; TCRdb's table is partial and in-frame only. The sample consists of under 30,000 clones, under 60% of them appearing once. The data belong to a study of CD8+ T cells in alopecia areata. The sample taken for sequencing was NKG2D-high CD8+ T cells sorted from blood. The origin of this receptor is a human donor with alopecia areata.

The CDR3 DNA sequence: TGTGCCAGCAGTTTAACGGACTCAGCCTACGAGCAGTACTTC. It encodes CASSLTDSAYEQYF. The chain links TRBV28 to TRBJ2-7; possible D gene TRBD2, 5 bases. Trimming stripped 2 bases from V and 2 bases from J, with 10 bases between. The length of the CDR3 is 14 residues. CDR1 and CDR2 (germline): MDHEN, SYDVKM.